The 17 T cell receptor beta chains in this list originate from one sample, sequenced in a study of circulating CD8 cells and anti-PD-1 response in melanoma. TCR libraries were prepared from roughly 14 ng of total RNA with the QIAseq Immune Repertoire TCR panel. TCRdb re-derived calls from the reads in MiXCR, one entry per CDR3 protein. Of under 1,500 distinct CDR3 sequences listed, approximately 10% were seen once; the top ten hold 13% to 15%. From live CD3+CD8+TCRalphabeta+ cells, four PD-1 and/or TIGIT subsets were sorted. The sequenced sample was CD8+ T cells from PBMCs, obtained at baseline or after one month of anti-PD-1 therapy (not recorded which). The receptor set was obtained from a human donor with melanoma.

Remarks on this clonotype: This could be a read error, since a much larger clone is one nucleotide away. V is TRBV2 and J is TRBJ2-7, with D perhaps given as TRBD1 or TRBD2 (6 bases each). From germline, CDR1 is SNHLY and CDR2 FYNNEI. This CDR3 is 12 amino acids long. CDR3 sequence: CASKQGLREQCF. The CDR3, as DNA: TGTGCCAGCAAACAGGGTCTACGGGAGCAGTGCTTC.

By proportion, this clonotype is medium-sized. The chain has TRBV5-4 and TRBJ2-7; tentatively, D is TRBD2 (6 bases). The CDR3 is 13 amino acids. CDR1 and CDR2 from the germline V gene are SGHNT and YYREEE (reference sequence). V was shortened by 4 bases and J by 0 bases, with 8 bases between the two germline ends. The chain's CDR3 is CASSRRGSYEQYF. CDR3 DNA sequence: TGTGCCAGCAGCAGGCGGGGCTCCTACGAGCAGTACTTC.

CDR3 coding DNA: TGTGCCAGCAGCCAAGTCGGCTATGGCTACACCTTC. Amino acids: CASSQVGYGYTF. The gene calls are TRBV14 and TRBJ1-2; no clear D. Trimming stripped 1 base from V and 4 bases from J, with 4 bases between. The CDR3 consists of 12 residues. Germline V lookup: CDR1 SGHDN, CDR2 FVKESK.

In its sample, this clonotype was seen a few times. CDR3 nucleotides: TGTGCCAGCAGTTTTGCCACGAACACCGGGGAGCTGTTTTTT. Protein: CASSFATNTGELFF. V and J are TRBV27 and TRBJ2-2; D ambiguous. V lost 3 bases and J 0 bases, leaving 5 bases between the germline ends. CDR1 and CDR2 from the germline V gene are MNHEY and SMNVEV (reference sequence). The CDR3 extends over 14 amino acids.

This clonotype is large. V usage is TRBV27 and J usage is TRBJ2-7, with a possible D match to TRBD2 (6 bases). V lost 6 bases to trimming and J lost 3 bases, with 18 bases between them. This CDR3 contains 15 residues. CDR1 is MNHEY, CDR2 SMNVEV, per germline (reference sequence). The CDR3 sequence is CASSQRLGSLYEQYF. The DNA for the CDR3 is TGTGCCAGCAGCCAAAGACTAGGATCCCTCTACGAGCAGTACTTC.

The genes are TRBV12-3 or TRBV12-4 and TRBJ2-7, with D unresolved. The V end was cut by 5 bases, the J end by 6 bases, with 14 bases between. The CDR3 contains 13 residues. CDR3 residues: CASSPTSRAEQYF. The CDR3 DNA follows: TGTGCCAGCAGTCCCACCAGCCGGGCCGAGCAGTACTTC.

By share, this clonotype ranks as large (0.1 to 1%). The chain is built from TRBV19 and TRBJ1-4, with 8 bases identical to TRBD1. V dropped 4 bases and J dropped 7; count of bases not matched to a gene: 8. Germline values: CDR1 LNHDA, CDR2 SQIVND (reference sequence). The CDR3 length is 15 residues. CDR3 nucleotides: TGTGCCAGTAGTACGTACAGGGGGGTCCCTGAAAAACTGTTTTTT. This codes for CASSTYRGVPEKLFF.

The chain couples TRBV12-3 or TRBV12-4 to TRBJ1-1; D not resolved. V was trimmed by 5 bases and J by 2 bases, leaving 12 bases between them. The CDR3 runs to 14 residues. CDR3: CASSLVGPNTEAFF. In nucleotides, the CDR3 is TGTGCCAGCAGTCTAGTCGGGCCTAACACTGAAGCTTTCTTT.

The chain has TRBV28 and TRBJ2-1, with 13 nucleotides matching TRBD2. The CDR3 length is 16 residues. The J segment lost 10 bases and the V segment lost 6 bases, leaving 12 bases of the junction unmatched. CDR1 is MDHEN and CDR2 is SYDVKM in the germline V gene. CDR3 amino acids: CASSFEELAGGGEQFF. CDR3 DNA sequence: TGTGCCAGCAGCTTCGAGGAACTAGCGGGAGGGGGGGAGCAGTTCTTC.

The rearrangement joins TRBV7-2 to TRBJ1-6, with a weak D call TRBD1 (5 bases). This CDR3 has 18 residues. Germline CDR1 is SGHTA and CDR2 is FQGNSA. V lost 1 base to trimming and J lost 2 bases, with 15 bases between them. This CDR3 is CASSLGVIRGAYNSPLHF. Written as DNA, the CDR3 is TGTGCCAGCAGCTTAGGGGTCATAAGGGGCGCCTATAATTCACCCCTCCACTTT.

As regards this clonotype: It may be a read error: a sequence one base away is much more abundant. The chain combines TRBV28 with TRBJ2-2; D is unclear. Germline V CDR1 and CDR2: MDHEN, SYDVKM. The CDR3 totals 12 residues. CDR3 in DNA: TGTGCCGGCAGTCCGGACACCGGGGAGCTGTTTTTT. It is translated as CAGSPDTGELFF.

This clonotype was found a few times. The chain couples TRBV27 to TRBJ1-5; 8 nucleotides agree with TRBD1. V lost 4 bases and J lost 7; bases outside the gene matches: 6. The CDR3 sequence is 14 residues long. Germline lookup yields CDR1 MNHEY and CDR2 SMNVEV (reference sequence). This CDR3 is CASSSQGAWQPQHF. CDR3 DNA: TGTGCCAGCAGTTCGCAGGGGGCCTGGCAGCCCCAGCATTTT.

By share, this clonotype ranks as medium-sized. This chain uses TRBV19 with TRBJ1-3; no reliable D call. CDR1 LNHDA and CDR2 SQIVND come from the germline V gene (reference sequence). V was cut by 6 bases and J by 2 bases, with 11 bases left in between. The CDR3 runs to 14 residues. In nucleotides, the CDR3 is TGTGCCAGTAGCATCAGCTACGCTGGAAACACCATATATTTT. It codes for CASSISYAGNTIYF.

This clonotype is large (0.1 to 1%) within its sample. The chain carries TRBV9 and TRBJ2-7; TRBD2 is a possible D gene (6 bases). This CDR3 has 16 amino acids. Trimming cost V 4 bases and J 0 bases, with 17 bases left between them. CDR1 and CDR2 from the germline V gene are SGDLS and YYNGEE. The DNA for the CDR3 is TGTGCCAGCAGCAAGCGGCCCACTAGCAGCTCCTACGAGCAGTACTTC. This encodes CASSKRPTSSSYEQYF.

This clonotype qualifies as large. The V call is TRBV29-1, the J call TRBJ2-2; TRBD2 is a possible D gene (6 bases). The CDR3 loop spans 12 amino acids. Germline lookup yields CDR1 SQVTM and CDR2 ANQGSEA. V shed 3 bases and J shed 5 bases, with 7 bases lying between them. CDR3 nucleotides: TGCAGCGTTGACGGGGGAACCGGGGAGCTGTTTTTT. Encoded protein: CSVDGGTGELFF.

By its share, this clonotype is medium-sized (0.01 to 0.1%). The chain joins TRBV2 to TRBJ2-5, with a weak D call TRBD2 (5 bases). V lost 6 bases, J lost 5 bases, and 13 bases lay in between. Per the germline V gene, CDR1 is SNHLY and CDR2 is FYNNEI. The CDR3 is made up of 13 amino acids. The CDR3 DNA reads TGTGCCAGCAGGGTTCCCCCGGGGGAGACCCAGTACTTC. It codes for CASRVPPGETQYF.

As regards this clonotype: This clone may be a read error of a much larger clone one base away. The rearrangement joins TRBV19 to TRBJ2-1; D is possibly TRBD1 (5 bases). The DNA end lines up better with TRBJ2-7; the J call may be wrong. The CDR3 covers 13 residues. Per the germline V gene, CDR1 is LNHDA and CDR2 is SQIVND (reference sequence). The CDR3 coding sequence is TGTGCCAGTAGTGGAATCTGGGGCAATGAGCAGTACTTC. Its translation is CASSGIWGNEQYF.